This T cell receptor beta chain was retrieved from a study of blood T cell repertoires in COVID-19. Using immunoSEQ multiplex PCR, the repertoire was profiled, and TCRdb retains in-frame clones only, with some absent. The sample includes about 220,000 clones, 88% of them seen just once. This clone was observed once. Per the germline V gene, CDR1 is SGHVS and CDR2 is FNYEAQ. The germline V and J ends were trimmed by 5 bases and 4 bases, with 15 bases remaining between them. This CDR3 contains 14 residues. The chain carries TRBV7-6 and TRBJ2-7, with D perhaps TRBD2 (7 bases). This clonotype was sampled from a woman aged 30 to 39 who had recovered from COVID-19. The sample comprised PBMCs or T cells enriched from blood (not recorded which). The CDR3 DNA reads TGTGCCAGCAGCCGTACTAGGGGGGGATACGAGCAGTACTTC. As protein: CASSRTRGGYEQYF.